This T cell receptor (beta chain) was obtained from a study of molecular identifiers for immune sequencing clone quantification. As for the study in general: Four of five RNA aliquots from approximately 20,000 or 98,000 naive CD8 T cells were sequenced. General observations from the study: Jurkat TCR RNA spiked in from one cell could reportedly be detected among one million naive cells.

In TCRdb, the PCR reads were re-called with MiXCR into one record per CDR3 protein. The sample has approximately 670,000 distinct CDR3 sequences, 20% seen once. Worth noting for this clonotype: Its specificity is unknown. One junction end does not reproduce the germline sequence, and a read error may be involved.

The CDR3 is 16 amino acids. Preparation of naive CD8 libraries involved about 19,000 to 1,100,000 sorted cells and 10%, 30% or 50% RNA. The TCR originated in a human donor in good health. Some libraries in this study had Jurkat cell RNA spiked in. The sample consisted of naive CD8+ T cells from blood, with Jurkat cell RNA spiked in. Subset specified: FACS-sorted CD8+CD4-CCR7+CD45RA+ naive T cells. The chain is built from TRBV12-3 or TRBV12-4 and TRBJ1-6; tentatively, D is TRBD1 (6 bases). As DNA, the CDR3 is TGTGTCAGCAGTTTTTACCCGGCAGGGGATAATTCACCCCTCCACTTT. Translated: CVSSFYPAGDNSPLHF.